The sequence of this T cell receptor beta chain was determined in a study of CD8 T cell repertoires and HIV-1 epitope variants (dated by TCRdb to 2018 to 2021). Broadly, across the study: Twenty-five peptides representing autologous and known Gag and Nef epitope variants were each used to stimulate T cells in separate culture wells. Cultures were maintained for approximately eleven days in IMDM with gentamicin, and half-media changes adding IL-2, IL-7 and IL-15 were performed on days 3 and 7. An aliquot of 1M T cells was saved as an uncultured baseline condition, separate from the approximately 87 T cell cultures. Tested epitopes included three Gag epitope families and Nef HW9 and YT9. T cells were enriched using the EasySep Human T Cell Enrichment Kit and then co-cultured with an equal number of autologous T cell-negative cells acting as antigen-presenting cells. Control conditions included a CMV, EBV and flu peptide pool, the Ebola AY9 epitope as negative control, and a no-peptide well. A total of about 83 T cell cultures were run, with each culture condition performed in triplicate except for one peptide, which was performed in duplicate. Study-wide conclusions, independent of this receptor: Four to six clonotypes recognized the Nef KF9 family and one clonotype recognized the HW9 family, while no responses were seen to the TAALDMSHF plasma variant. The assay identified only TCR beta chains and indicated proliferation to antigen, not T cell function or cytokine profile. Eight to ten antigen-specific TCR beta clonotypes were identified, and about six of them appeared cross-reactive for autologous or known escape epitope variants.

V and J lose 2 bases and 2 bases, and a span of 11 bases separates them. Spanning cysteine to phenylalanine, the CDR3 consists of 15 amino acids. Left in the record is the CDR3 DNA by itself, 45 bases read in frame from the first base. In the germline V gene, CDR1 corresponds to SGHTS and CDR2 to YDEGEE. The EasySep Human CD8+ T Cell Enrichment Kit was used on day 10 to isolate CD8+ T cells from every culture. The immunoSEQ platform was used to sequence TCR beta CDR3 regions at survey depth. The QIAamp DNA micro kit was used to extract genomic DNA from every cultured and uncultured CD8+ T cell population. In the authors' own workflow: Samples with fewer than 5,000 productive reads were excluded, which removed about 6% of the roughly 80 HIV peptide-stimulated cultures. Sequences were trimmed to CDR3 by a MANAFEST web app, and nonproductive sequences, CDR3s under 5 amino acids, and sequences not starting with C or ending with F/W were removed. Antigen-specific clonotypes had to expand in at least 2 of 3 replicates versus no-peptide control at FDR 0.01, only within one epitope family. A frequency at least fivefold higher than in wells stimulated with peptides from other epitope families was additionally required for specific clonotypes. As stored in TCRdb, this immuneACCESS dataset retains in-frame rearrangements with V and J assigned. A fraction of the clones does not appear; measured against another copy, unresolved V genes explain less than half of the discrepancy, and the remainder lacks a known reason. From that table come the V and J calls and clone size; the DNA was used to work out D and trimming. For this sample there are fewer than 6,500 clones; around 71% appear just once. Around 40% of the sample belongs to the ten largest clones.

Points on this clone: No cognate antigen has been identified for it. The record has no base qualities; no much larger clone is one base away.

The sequencing sample was made of cultured CD8+ T cells derived from PBMCs. The sequence came from a male donor with HIV. The rearrangement combines TRBV5-8 with TRBJ1-3; a tentative D call is TRBD1 (5 bases match). The CDR3 protein: CASSFGRDPGNTIYF. The sequenced DNA is TGTGCCAGCAGCTTCGGACGGGACCCTGGAAACACCATATATTTT.